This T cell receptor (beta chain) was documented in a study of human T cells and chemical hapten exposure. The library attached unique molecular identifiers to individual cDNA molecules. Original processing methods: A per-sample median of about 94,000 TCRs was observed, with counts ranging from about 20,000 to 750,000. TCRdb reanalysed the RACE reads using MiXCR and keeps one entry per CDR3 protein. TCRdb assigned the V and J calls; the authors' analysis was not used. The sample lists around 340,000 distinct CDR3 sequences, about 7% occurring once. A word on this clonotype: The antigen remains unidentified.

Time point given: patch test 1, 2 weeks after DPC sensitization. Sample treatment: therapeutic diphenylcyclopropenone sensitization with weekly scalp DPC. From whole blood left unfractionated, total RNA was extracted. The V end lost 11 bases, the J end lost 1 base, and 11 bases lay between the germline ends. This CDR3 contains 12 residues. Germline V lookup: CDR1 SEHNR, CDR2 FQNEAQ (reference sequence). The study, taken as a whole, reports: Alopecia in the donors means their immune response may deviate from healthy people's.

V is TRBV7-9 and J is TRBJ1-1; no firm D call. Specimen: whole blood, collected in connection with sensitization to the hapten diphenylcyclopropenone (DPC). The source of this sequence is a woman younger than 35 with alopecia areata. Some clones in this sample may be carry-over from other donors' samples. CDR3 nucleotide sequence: TGTGCCGCTCTGCCGGGGAACACTGAAGCTTTCTTT. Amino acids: CAALPGNTEAFF.